This T cell receptor (beta chain) was identified in a study of blood T cells in healthy people across ages. This CDR3 comprises 15 residues. CDR1 is LNHNV and CDR2 is YYDKDF in the germline V gene (reference sequence). The trim removed 4 bases at V and 4 bases at J, leaving 9 bases unmatched. Drawing of peripheral blood yielded 7.5 to 10 milliliters from each donor. Per-sample PBMC isolation yielded at least 7 million cells. Through a sample-barcoded 5' primer and a J-beta primer mix, a second PCR was run for about 6 to 12 cycles. Through a template-switch adaptor with 12 random nucleotides, each cDNA molecule received a tag. No fewer than 3 million CDR3-containing paired-end reads came from each sample. TCRdb passed the 5' RACE reads through MiXCR, listing each CDR3 protein once. The data show some 1.4 million distinct CDR3 sequences, 35% to 45% seen once.

The sequence derives from a woman between 18 and 30 years old in good health. This sequence joins TRBV15 and TRBJ1-1; 7 nucleotides align to TRBD1. The material sequenced was blood. The CDR3 is CATSTGAGGGTEAFF. The CDR3 bases are TGTGCCACCAGCACCGGGGCAGGGGGTGGCACTGAAGCTTTCTTT.